The T cell receptor beta chain described here comes from a study of shared clonotypes between healthy human individuals. Here immunoSEQ multiplex PCR was the method, and the copy in TCRdb shows in-frame clones only, minus some. Of about 450,000 clones in the sample, roughly 85% were seen once. All donors were Caucasian adults living in Nashville, Tennessee. Study-level findings and limits: Represented diversity, genetic and exposure-history alike, was limited by few donors.

Remarks on this clone: Its antigen is still unknown.

This clonotype originated in a woman between 40 and 50 years old in good health. Some clones in this sample may be carry-over from other donors' samples. The sequenced sample consisted of PBMCs.

Here the CDR3 reads CASSESGGELFF. For the CDR3, the DNA is TGTGCCAGCAGTGAAAGTGGAGGGGAGCTGTTTTTT. The genes are TRBV2 and TRBJ2-2; D not resolved. This CDR3 has 12 residues. The V gene lost 2 bases and the J gene lost 8 bases, with 6 bases spanning the gap. The germline V gene encodes CDR1 SNHLY and CDR2 FYNNEI.